This T cell receptor (beta chain) was captured in a study of beta chain features in type 1 diabetes. As for the study in general: Analysis included over 100,000,000 sorted cells drawn from all samples.

The CDR3 is 13 amino acids. CDR1 is SGHNT, CDR2 YYREEE, per germline (reference sequence). Trimming removed 0 bases at V and 1 base at J, with 2 bases between. Expressed TCRB transcripts got sequenced, as all isolated RNA was reverse transcribed. There were 3.5 million or so reads on average in the naive, central memory and regulatory T cell samples. The protocol was immunoSEQ multiplex PCR, while the TCRdb copy is restricted to in-frame clones and leaves out a portion. This sample has under 950,000 clones, with about a sixth found just once. On this clone itself: Other nucleotide sequences from this sample produce the same CDR3.

Material: naive CD4+ T cells from blood. The V and J genes are TRBV5-4 and TRBJ2-1, with unresolved D. This sequence was found in a young woman in good health. The CDR3, as DNA: TGTGCCAGCAGCTTGGTTTCCTACAATGAGCAGTTCTTC. This sequence encodes CASSLVSYNEQFF.